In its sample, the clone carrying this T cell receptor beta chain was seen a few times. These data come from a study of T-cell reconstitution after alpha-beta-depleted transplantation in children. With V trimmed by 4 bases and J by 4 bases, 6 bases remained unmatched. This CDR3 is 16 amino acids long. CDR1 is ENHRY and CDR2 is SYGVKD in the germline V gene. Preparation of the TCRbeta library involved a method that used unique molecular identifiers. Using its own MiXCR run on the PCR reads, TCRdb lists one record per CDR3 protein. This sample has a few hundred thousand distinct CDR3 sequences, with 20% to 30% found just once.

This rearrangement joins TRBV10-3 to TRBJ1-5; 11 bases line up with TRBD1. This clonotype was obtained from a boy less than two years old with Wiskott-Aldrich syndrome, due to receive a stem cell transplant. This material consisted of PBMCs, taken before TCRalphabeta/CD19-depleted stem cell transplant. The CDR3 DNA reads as TGTGCCATCAGTGGAGGACAGGGGGCGCGAAATCAGCCCCAGCATTTT. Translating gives CAISGGQGARNQPQHF.